The 20 T cell receptor beta chains listed next were all sequenced from one sample in a study of Graves' ophthalmopathy and Graves' hyperthyroidism. CDR3 regions of TCR beta were amplified from RNA transcripts. Amplification began with first-round RT-PCR using HTBI primers, then second-round multiplex PCR was performed. TCRdb re-analysed the multiplex PCR reads in MiXCR, keeping a single row per CDR3 protein. The sample lists hundreds of thousands of distinct CDR3 sequences, approximately 22% occurring once. Sample: peripheral blood. Every receptor here comes from a woman aged 18-35 years with stable Graves' hyperthyroidism. Some clones in this sample may be carry-over from other donors' samples.

Comment on this clonotype: One junction end disagrees with the germline gene, perhaps due to a read error. The rearrangement links TRBV7-8 to TRBJ1-2; weak D call: TRBD1 (5 bases). The CDR3 runs 15 residues. CDR1 and CDR2 from the germline V gene are SGHVS and FQNEAQ. The CDR3 loop is CASNLTRGRADGYTF. The CDR3 DNA follows: TGTGCCAGCAACTTAACGCGAGGCAGGGCGGACGGCTACACCTTC. Based on the CDR3 plus reference TRBV7-8 and TRBJ1-2, the full variable domain is GAGVSQSPRYKVAKRGQDVALRCDPISGHVSLFWYQQALGQGPEFLTYFQNEAQLDKSGLPSDRFFAERPEGSVSTLKIQRTQQEDSAVYLCASNLTRGRADGYTFGSGTRLTVV.

The J gene is TRBJ1-2, the V gene TRBV2, with a weak D call TRBD1 (5 bases). Trimming stripped 4 bases from V and 8 bases from J, with 11 bases between. This CDR3 is 12 amino acids long. Germline V gene sequence: CDR1 SNHLY, CDR2 FYNNEI. The CDR3 DNA is TGTGCCAGCAGTGGCGGCGGGGGAGGCTACACCTTC. Amino acid sequence: CASSGGGGGYTF.

This clonotype was found many times. The chain carries TRBV12-3 or TRBV12-4 and TRBJ2-3; D call uncertain. V dropped 7 bases and J dropped 4 bases, with 6 bases sitting between them. CDR3 length equals 11 residues. CDR3 nucleotide sequence: TGTGCCAGCAACCAGGCAGATACGCAGTATTTT. Its protein product is CASNQADTQYF.

This clonotype was picked up many times. The CDR3 nucleotides are TGCAGTGCTAGAGGGACAGACGAGTACGAGCAGTACTTC. It codes for CSARGTDEYEQYF. The chain links TRBV20-1 to TRBJ2-7; D possibly corresponds to TRBD1 (6 bases). The CDR3 covers 13 residues. Trimming removed 1 base from V and 4 bases from J, with 11 bases in between. CDR1 is DFQATT and CDR2 is SNEGSKA in the germline V gene (reference sequence).

This clonotype came up many times. V is TRBV7-8 and J is TRBJ1-2; 8 bases are a match to TRBD1. This CDR3 spans 13 amino acids. Germline V CDR1 and CDR2: SGHVS, FQNEAQ. The V and J ends lost 5 bases and 8 bases, in that order; junction bases with no gene match: 7. For the CDR3, the DNA is TGTGCCAGCAGCCCCTACAGGGGGGGCGGCTACACCTTC. Translation gives CASSPYRGGGYTF.

This clonotype was recorded at least ten times. V is TRBV3-1 and J is TRBJ2-4; unclear D gene. Germline V lookup: CDR1 LGHDT, CDR2 YNNKEL (reference sequence). V dropped 0 bases and J dropped 6 bases, with 6 bases sitting between them. The CDR3 sequence is 13 residues long. CDR3 DNA: TGTGCCAGCAGCCAAGATTGGGGAAACATTCAGTACTTC. It yields the protein CASSQDWGNIQYF.

The rearrangement uses TRBV9 and TRBJ1-5; D is perhaps TRBD1 (5 bases). The V end lost 4 bases, the J end lost 1 base, and 18 bases lay between the germline ends. Per germline, CDR1 SGDLS and CDR2 YYNGEE. The CDR3 runs to 17 residues. The CDR3 DNA follows: TGTGCCAGCAGCTCAGACACCGGGACGGTAAGCAATCAGCCCCAGCATTTT. It specifies CASSSDTGTVSNQPQHF.

This chain connects TRBV6-2 or TRBV6-3 to TRBJ2-5; 10 bases are a match to TRBD2. CDR3 size: 15 residues. Germline trimming cut 0 bases from V and 5 bases from J; bases unmatched to any gene: 3. Germline CDR1 is MNHEY and CDR2 is SVGEGT. CDR3 amino acids: CASSYSASGSETQYF. The CDR3, as DNA: TGTGCCAGCAGTTACTCGGCTAGCGGGAGTGAGACCCAGTACTTC.

This clonotype was recorded at least ten times. V usage is TRBV5-1 and J usage is TRBJ2-7; D uncertain. Germline CDR1 reads SGHRS; CDR2 reads YFSETQ. Trimming took off 2 bases at V and 0 bases at J, with 15 bases between the two ends. The CDR3 covers 16 residues. CDR3 amino acids: CASSFLGDASSYEQYF. For the CDR3, the DNA is TGCGCCAGCAGCTTCCTCGGCGACGCCTCCTCCTACGAGCAGTACTTC.

This clonotype was seen many times. This chain joins TRBV11-2 and TRBJ1-1, with D hard to call. Germline-derived CDR1 and CDR2 are SGHAT and FQNNGV. With 2 bases removed from V and 0 bases from J, the gap between germline ends came to 7 bases. The CDR3 is 14 residues long. CDR3 loop: CASSLNLMNTEAFF. CDR3 nucleotide sequence: TGTGCCAGCAGCTTAAATCTCATGAACACTGAAGCTTTCTTT.

A few counts support this clonotype. The rearrangement uses TRBV7-9 and TRBJ1-1, with unresolved D. Trimming left V 4 bases short and J 5 bases short, with 11 bases between. The CDR3 loop spans 13 amino acids. The germline V gene has CDR1 SEHNR and CDR2 FQNEAQ (reference sequence). The CDR3 DNA reads as TGTGCCAGCAGCTCCACAGCTTCTACTGAAGCTTTCTTT. Its protein product is CASSSTASTEAFF.

This clonotype was observed a handful of times. The genes are TRBV3-1 and TRBJ1-5; possibly TRBD1 for D (6 bases). Trimming cost V 4 bases and J 0 bases, with 13 bases left between them. The CDR3 totals 16 residues. The germline V gene encodes CDR1 LGHDT and CDR2 YNNKEL (reference sequence). The CDR3 region is CASSRGGLISNQPQHF. CDR3 in DNA: TGTGCCAGCAGCCGAGGGGGACTTATTAGCAATCAGCCCCAGCATTTT.

This clonotype was seen repeatedly, ten times or more. The gene calls are TRBV20-1 and TRBJ1-3; 7 bases map to TRBD1. The CDR3 contains 13 residues. The germline V gene encodes CDR1 DFQATT and CDR2 SNEGSKA (reference sequence). V dropped 5 bases and J dropped 4; count of bases not matched to a gene: 5. Here the CDR3 reads CSAGPGQGNTIYF. The CDR3 bases are TGCAGTGCTGGACCGGGACAGGGAAACACCATATATTTT.

V usage is TRBV7-2 and J usage is TRBJ2-6; D not certain. This CDR3 contains 13 residues. The V end lost 5 bases, the J end lost 3 bases, and 5 bases lay between the germline ends. Germline loops: CDR1 SGHTA, CDR2 FQGNSA. The CDR3 region is CASSKSGANVLTF. For the CDR3, the DNA is TGTGCCAGCAGCAAGAGTGGGGCCAACGTCCTGACTTTC.

The chain couples TRBV4-1 to TRBJ1-2, with a weak D call TRBD1 (5 bases). CDR1 is MGHRA and CDR2 is YSYEKL in the germline V gene. This CDR3 comprises 14 residues. Trimming took off 1 base at V and 5 bases at J, with 11 bases between the two ends. The CDR3 spells CASSQVPSGYGYTF. CDR3 nucleotide sequence: TGCGCCAGCAGCCAAGTTCCTTCAGGGTATGGCTACACCTTC.

This chain connects TRBV30 to TRBJ2-5, with D hard to call. Germline V gene lookup returns CDR1 GTSNPN and CDR2 SVGIG (reference sequence). The CDR3 is 13 amino acids. With 0 bases removed from V and 1 base from J, the gap between germline ends came to 6 bases. CDR3 nucleotides: TGTGCCTGGAGTGTACGATTCCAAGAGACCCAGTACTTC. Translated: CAWSVRFQETQYF.

V usage is TRBV6-2 or TRBV6-3 and J usage is TRBJ2-5; D is possibly TRBD1 (6 bases). The germline gives CDR1 MNHEY, CDR2 SVGEGT. Trimming cost V 7 bases and J 2 bases, with 14 bases left between them. The CDR3 extends over 14 amino acids. This chain's CDR3 is CASTTRGQQETQYF. CDR3 nucleotides: TGTGCCAGCACCACCCGTGGACAGCAAGAGACCCAGTACTTC.

This clonotype has ten or more counts. V is TRBV11-2 and J is TRBJ2-7, with 10 bases fitting TRBD2. The junction had 3 bases not matched to a gene; V was cut back by 0 bases and J by 4 bases. The length of the CDR3 is 15 residues. Germline V gene sequence: CDR1 SGHAT, CDR2 FQNNGV. The CDR3, as DNA: TGTGCCAGCAGCTTAGAAGCGGGAGGGCCTTACGAGCAGTACTTC. This gives the protein CASSLEAGGPYEQYF.

This clonotype was counted many times. The junction and the germline gene differ at one end; a read error may be behind it. This chain joins TRBV11-2 and TRBJ2-7; a possible D gene is TRBD1 (6 bases). This CDR3 is 12 amino acids long. The germline CDR1 and CDR2 sequences are SGHAT and FQNNGV. CDR3 in amino acids: CASSSVPGTFVF. In nucleotides, the CDR3 is TGTGCCAGCAGCTCCGTTCCCGGGACATTCGTTTTC.

This clonotype appeared many times. At one end the junction does not follow the germline gene, possibly because of a read error. This CDR3 is CASSRTSSNEQYF. For the CDR3, the DNA is TGTGCCAGCAGCAGGACTAGCTCCAACGAGCAGTACTTC. V usage is TRBV27 and J usage is TRBJ2-7; 8 bases align to TRBD2. CDR1 MNHEY and CDR2 SMNVEV come from the germline V gene (reference sequence). The CDR3 consists of 13 residues.